The sequence of this T cell receptor beta chain was determined in a study of cytomegalovirus exposure and HLA in healthy donors. Study-wide context: As released early, the data held approximately 80 million unique TCRs from HLA-typed donors.

Recording of this donor's CMV serostatus was not done. Use of 60 Vbeta and 13 Jbeta primers characterized the PCR. Method: immunoSEQ multiplex PCR; TCRdb's copy keeps in-frame clones and lacks some. This table holds 90,000 to 150,000 clones, 77% found once. About this clone itself: Its matching antigen is unknown.

Study results and caveats: An analysis was carried out at a later point. It showed that HLA-associated TCR beta chains were more clonally expanded than equally common non-associated chains. A few CMV-associated chains proved CMV antigen-specific in vitro.

The sequencing sample was made of PBMCs. The sequence was collected from a human donor in good health.

The DNA of the CDR3 is TGTGCCAGCAGCTTGGGGACAGGGAGCGGCAATCAGCCCCAGCATTTT. It is translated as CASSLGTGSGNQPQHF. The V and J genes are TRBV5-8 and TRBJ1-5; the match to TRBD1 covers 8 bases. Germline CDR1 is SGHTS and CDR2 is YDEGEE. This CDR3 has 16 amino acids. With 0 bases clipped from V and 2 bases from J, the junction kept 4 bases outside the gene matches.